These T cell receptor beta chains were read from a single sample in a study of OX40 agonist ivuxolimab in advanced cancers. Here immunoSEQ multiplex PCR was the method, and the copy in TCRdb shows in-frame clones only, minus some. The table shows tens of thousands of clones, with approximately 91% occurring only once. The sequenced sample was CD4+ or CD8+ T cells sorted from blood, obtained in a trial of the OX40 agonist ivuxolimab. The source of these receptors is an adult with an advanced solid tumor such as melanoma, head and neck, liver or kidney cancer. Both conserved end residues are part of each CDR3. Each record gives: clone size, J gene, V gene, D gene, CDR3 DNA, CDR3 protein. The D gene is left open where the match is weak. Expanded clones get a size class; other rows say once, few or many, or leave the size out.

clone size: .
J gene: TRBJ2-7
V gene: TRBV30
D gene: .
CDR3 DNA: TGTGCCTGGAGTCGTGGGGTCTCCTACGAGCAGTACTTC
CDR3 protein: CAWSRGVSYEQYF

clone size: .
J gene: TRBJ2-1
V gene: TRBV11-3
D gene: TRBD1
CDR3 DNA: TGTGCCAGCAGCTTAGGGGACAGGGTAAATGAGCAGTTCTTC
CDR3 protein: CASSLGDRVNEQFF

clone size: .
J gene: TRBJ2-2
V gene: TRBV5-1
D gene: TRBD2
CDR3 DNA: TGCGCCAGCAGAGTTAGCGGGAGGGCCGACGGGGAGCTGTTTTTT
CDR3 protein: CASRVSGRADGELFF

clone size: .
J gene: TRBJ2-1
V gene: TRBV25-1
D gene: .
CDR3 DNA: TGTGCCAGCAGTGAACCCGTAGCCTACAATGAGCAGTTCTTC
CDR3 protein: CASSEPVAYNEQFF

clone size: .
J gene: TRBJ2-7
V gene: TRBV7-6
D gene: .
CDR3 DNA: TGTGCCAGCACCCACAGTCCCGTCGACGAGCAGTACTTC
CDR3 protein: CASTHSPVDEQYF

clone size: .
J gene: TRBJ2-5
V gene: TRBV28
D gene: .
CDR3 DNA: TGTGCCAGCAGTCCCCAATTAGGGGAACAAGAGACCCAGTACTTC
CDR3 protein: CASSPQLGEQETQYF

clone size: .
J gene: TRBJ2-5
V gene: TRBV30
D gene: TRBD2
CDR3 DNA: TGTGCCTGGAGCTTCGGGGGGATAGAGACCCAGTACTTC
CDR3 protein: CAWSFGGIETQYF

clone size: .
J gene: TRBJ2-5
V gene: TRBV5-4
D gene: .
CDR3 DNA: TGTGCCAGCGGCCGACAGGCGGAGACCCAGTACTTC
CDR3 protein: CASGRQAETQYF

clone size: .
J gene: TRBJ2-1
V gene: TRBV7-2
D gene: TRBD2
CDR3 DNA: TGTGCCAGCAGCTTCATTTTCGGGGGGGGCCCTTTAAATGAGCAGTTCTTC
CDR3 protein: CASSFIFGGGPLNEQFF

clone size: .
J gene: TRBJ2-1
V gene: TRBV7-9
D gene: TRBD2
CDR3 DNA: TGTGCCAGCAGATCTAGCGGGGGGAGCTCCTACAATGAGCAGTTCTTC
CDR3 protein: CASRSSGGSSYNEQFF

clone size: .
J gene: TRBJ2-7
V gene: TRBV6-1
D gene: TRBD2
CDR3 DNA: TGTGCCAGCAGTGAAGCCGTTTATAGACTAGCGGGAACCTACGAGCAGTACTTC
CDR3 protein: CASSEAVYRLAGTYEQYF

clone size: .
J gene: TRBJ2-5
V gene: TRBV6-5
D gene: TRBD1
CDR3 DNA: TGTGCCAGCAGTTACCCACACCGGACAGGGGAGACCCAGTACTTC
CDR3 protein: CASSYPHRTGETQYF

clone size: .
J gene: TRBJ2-1
V gene: TRBV27
D gene: .
CDR3 DNA: TGTGCCAGCAGGCGGATAGGGGACCAATCCTACAATGAGCAGTTCTTC
CDR3 protein: CASRRIGDQSYNEQFF

clone size: few
J gene: TRBJ1-2
V gene: TRBV10-3
D gene: .
CDR3 DNA: TGTGCCATGGCGGGCAGGGCGGACTATGGCTACACCTTC
CDR3 protein: CAMAGRADYGYTF

clone size: .
J gene: TRBJ2-2
V gene: TRBV19
D gene: .
CDR3 DNA: TGTGCCAGTAGTATAGATGATATGAACACCGGGGAGCTGTTTTTT
CDR3 protein: CASSIDDMNTGELFF

clone size: .
J gene: TRBJ1-1
V gene: TRBV6-5
D gene: .
CDR3 DNA: TGTGCCAGCAGTTCCCCAGGGGAAAACACTGAAGCTTTCTTT
CDR3 protein: CASSSPGENTEAFF

clone size: .
J gene: TRBJ2-5
V gene: TRBV9
D gene: TRBD2
CDR3 DNA: TGTGCCAGCAGCGTAGGGGGACTAGCGGAAGAGACCCAGTACTTC
CDR3 protein: CASSVGGLAEETQYF

clone size: .
J gene: TRBJ2-1
V gene: TRBV2
D gene: TRBD2
CDR3 DNA: TGTGCCAGCCGGACCGGGACTAGCTCCTACAATGAGCAGTTCTTC
CDR3 protein: CASRTGTSSYNEQFF

clone size: .
J gene: TRBJ2-2
V gene: TRBV2
D gene: .
CDR3 DNA: TGTGCCAGCAGTGTGGGGTTGAGCACCGGGGAGCTGTTTTTT
CDR3 protein: CASSVGLSTGELFF

clone size: .
J gene: TRBJ2-3
V gene: TRBV7-2
D gene: .
CDR3 DNA: TGTGCCAGCAGCACCTCCACAGATACGCAGTATTTT
CDR3 protein: CASSTSTDTQYF

clone size: .
J gene: TRBJ2-1
V gene: TRBV7-9
D gene: .
CDR3 DNA: TGTGCCAGCAGCTTACGAGGGGCCGGCGATAGTGAGCAGTTCTTC
CDR3 protein: CASSLRGAGDSEQFF

clone size: .
J gene: TRBJ2-7
V gene: TRBV7-6
D gene: TRBD1
CDR3 DNA: TGTGCCAGCAGCCCCGACAGGGGGTCTTTCGAGCAGTACTTC
CDR3 protein: CASSPDRGSFEQYF

clone size: .
J gene: TRBJ1-2
V gene: TRBV7-2
D gene: .
CDR3 DNA: TGTGCCAGCAGCTTGAAGGGGAGCTATGGCTACACCTTC
CDR3 protein: CASSLKGSYGYTF

clone size: .
J gene: TRBJ1-2
V gene: TRBV5-1
D gene: .
CDR3 DNA: TGCGCCAGCAGCTTGGAGGCAGCCTCCGGTGGCTACACCTTC
CDR3 protein: CASSLEAASGGYTF

clone size: .
J gene: TRBJ2-6
V gene: TRBV4-3
D gene: .
CDR3 DNA: TGCGCCAGCAGCCAAGGCCTCTCTCAGGGTACTGTCTCTGGGGCCAACGTCCTGACTTTC
CDR3 protein: CASSQGLSQGTVSGANVLTF

clone size: .
J gene: TRBJ2-5
V gene: TRBV7-6
D gene: TRBD2
CDR3 DNA: TGTGCCAGCAGCTTAGGGGGAGGGGTGACCCAGTACTTC
CDR3 protein: CASSLGGGVTQYF

clone size: .
J gene: TRBJ2-1
V gene: TRBV7-2
D gene: TRBD1
CDR3 DNA: TGTGCCAGCAGTCGCCGGGACAGGGTGGTTAGCGCCTACAATGAGCAGTTCTTC
CDR3 protein: CASSRRDRVVSAYNEQFF

clone size: .
J gene: TRBJ2-7
V gene: TRBV28
D gene: .
CDR3 DNA: TGTGCCAGCAGTTCGTACAGGGTTCCCTACGAGCAGTACTTC
CDR3 protein: CASSSYRVPYEQYF

clone size: .
J gene: TRBJ1-2
V gene: TRBV10-3
D gene: .
CDR3 DNA: TGTGCCATCACCGACAGCGAGGGCTATGGCTACACCTTC
CDR3 protein: CAITDSEGYGYTF

clone size: .
J gene: TRBJ2-3
V gene: TRBV6-5
D gene: TRBD2
CDR3 DNA: TGTGCCAGCAGTCAAACTAGCGGTGCCGTGGATACGCAGTATTTT
CDR3 protein: CASSQTSGAVDTQYF

clone size: .
J gene: TRBJ2-3
V gene: TRBV9
D gene: .
CDR3 DNA: TGTGCCAGCAGCGAGAGGGGGGACAGAACAGATACGCAGTATTTT
CDR3 protein: CASSERGDRTDTQYF

clone size: once
J gene: TRBJ2-7
V gene: TRBV12-5
D gene: TRBD1
CDR3 DNA: TGTGCTAGTGGTCTCACGGGGACAGGTAGCTACGAGCAGTACTTC
CDR3 protein: CASGLTGTGSYEQYF

clone size: .
J gene: TRBJ1-5
V gene: TRBV5-1
D gene: .
CDR3 DNA: TGCGCCAGCAGCAAAACACCCCATCAGCCCCAGCATTTT
CDR3 protein: CASSKTPHQPQHF